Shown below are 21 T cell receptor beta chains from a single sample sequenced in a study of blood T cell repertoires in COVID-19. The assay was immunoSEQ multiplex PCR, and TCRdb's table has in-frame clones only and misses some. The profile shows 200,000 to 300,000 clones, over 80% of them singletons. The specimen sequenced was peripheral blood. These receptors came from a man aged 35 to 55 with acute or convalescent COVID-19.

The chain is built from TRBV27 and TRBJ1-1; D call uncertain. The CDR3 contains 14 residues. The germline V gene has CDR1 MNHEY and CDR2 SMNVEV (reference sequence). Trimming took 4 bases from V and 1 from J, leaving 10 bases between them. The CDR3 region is CASSYHSRNTEAFF. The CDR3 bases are TGTGCCAGCAGTTACCACTCCCGGAACACTGAAGCTTTCTTT.

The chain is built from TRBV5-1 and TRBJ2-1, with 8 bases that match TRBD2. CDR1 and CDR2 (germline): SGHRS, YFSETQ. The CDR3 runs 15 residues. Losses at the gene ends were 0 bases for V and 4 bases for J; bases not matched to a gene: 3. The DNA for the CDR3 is TGCGCCAGCAGCTTGGCACTAGCGGTTTACAATGAGCAGTTCTTC. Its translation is CASSLALAVYNEQFF.

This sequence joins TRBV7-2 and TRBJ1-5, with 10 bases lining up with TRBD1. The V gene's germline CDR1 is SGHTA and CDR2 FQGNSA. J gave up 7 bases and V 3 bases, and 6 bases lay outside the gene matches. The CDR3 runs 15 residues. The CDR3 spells CASSLGTGAQQPQHF. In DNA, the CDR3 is TGTGCCAGCAGCTTGGGGACAGGGGCGCAGCAGCCCCAGCATTTT.

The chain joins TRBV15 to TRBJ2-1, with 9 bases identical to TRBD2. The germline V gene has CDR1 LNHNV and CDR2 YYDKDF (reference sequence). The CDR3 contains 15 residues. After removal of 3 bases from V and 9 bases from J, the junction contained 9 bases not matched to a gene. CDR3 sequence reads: CATSRAIAGDIEQFF. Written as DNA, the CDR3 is TGTGCCACCAGCAGGGCCATAGCGGGAGACATTGAGCAGTTCTTC.

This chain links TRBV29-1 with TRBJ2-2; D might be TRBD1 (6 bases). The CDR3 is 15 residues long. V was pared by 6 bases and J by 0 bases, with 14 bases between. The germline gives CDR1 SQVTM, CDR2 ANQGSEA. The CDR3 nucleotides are TGCAGCGTGACCCAGGGGTCTACGAACACCGGGGAGCTGTTTTTT. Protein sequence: CSVTQGSTNTGELFF.

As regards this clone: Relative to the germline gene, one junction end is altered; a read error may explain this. CDR3: CSVEVGQADTQYF. CDR3 sequence (DNA): TGCAGCGTCGAAGTAGGACAGGCAGATACGCAGTATTTT. This rearrangement joins TRBV29-1 to TRBJ2-3, with 7 bases aligning to TRBD1. The CDR3 is made up of 13 amino acids. Per the germline V gene, CDR1 is SQVTM and CDR2 is ANQGSEA.

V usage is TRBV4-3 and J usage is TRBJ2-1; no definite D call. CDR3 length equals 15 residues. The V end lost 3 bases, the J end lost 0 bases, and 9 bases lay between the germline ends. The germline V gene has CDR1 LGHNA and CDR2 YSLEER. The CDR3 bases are TGCGCCAGCAGCCAGGCTCTAGGCTCCTACAATGAGCAGTTCTTC. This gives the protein CASSQALGSYNEQFF.

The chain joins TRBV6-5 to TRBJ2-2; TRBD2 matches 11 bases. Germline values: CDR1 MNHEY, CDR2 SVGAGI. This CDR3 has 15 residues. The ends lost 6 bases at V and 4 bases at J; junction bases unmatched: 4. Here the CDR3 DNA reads TGTGCCAGCAGCATAGCGGGAGGGATCACCGGGGAGCTGTTTTTT. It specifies CASSIAGGITGELFF.

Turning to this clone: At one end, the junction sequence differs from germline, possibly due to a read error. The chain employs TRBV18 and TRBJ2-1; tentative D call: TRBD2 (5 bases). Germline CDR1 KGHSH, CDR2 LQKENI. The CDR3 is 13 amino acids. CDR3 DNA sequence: TGTGCCAGCTCCCAAAACTACCTAGCCCGCTCTCTCTTC. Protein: CASSQNYLARSLF.

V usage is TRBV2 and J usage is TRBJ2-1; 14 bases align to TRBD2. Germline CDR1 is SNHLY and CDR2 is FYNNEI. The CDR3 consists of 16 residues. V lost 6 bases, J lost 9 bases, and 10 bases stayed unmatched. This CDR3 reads CASSSGLAGGWSEQFF. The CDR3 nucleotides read TGTGCCAGCAGCAGCGGACTAGCGGGAGGATGGTCTGAGCAGTTCTTC.

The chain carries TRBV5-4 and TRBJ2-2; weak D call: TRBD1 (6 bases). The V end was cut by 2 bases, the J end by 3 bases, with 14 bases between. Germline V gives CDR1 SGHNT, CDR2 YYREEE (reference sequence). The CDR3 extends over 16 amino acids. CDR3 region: CASSFHWGHDTGELFF. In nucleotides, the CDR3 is TGTGCCAGCAGCTTCCACTGGGGGCACGACACCGGGGAGCTGTTTTTT.

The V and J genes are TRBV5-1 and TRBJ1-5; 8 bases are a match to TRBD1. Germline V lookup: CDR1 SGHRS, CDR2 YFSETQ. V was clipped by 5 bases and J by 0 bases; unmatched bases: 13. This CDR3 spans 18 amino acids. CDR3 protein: CASSFRKTGAYSNQPQHF. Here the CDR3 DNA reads TGCGCCAGCAGTTTTAGGAAGACAGGGGCCTATAGCAATCAGCCCCAGCATTTT.

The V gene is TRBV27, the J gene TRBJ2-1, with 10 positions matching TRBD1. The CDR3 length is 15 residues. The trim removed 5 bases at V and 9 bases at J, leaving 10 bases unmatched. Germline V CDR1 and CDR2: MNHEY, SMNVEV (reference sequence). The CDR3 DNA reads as TGTGCCAGCAGTAGGCCCGGGACAGGGGTTATTGAGCAGTTCTTC. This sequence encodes CASSRPGTGVIEQFF.

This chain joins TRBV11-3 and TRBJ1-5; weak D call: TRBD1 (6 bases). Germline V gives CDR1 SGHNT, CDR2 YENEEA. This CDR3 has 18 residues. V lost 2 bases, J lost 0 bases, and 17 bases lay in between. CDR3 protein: CASSLLDRWGYSNQPQHF. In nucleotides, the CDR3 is TGTGCCAGCAGCTTATTAGACAGGTGGGGATATAGCAATCAGCCCCAGCATTTT.

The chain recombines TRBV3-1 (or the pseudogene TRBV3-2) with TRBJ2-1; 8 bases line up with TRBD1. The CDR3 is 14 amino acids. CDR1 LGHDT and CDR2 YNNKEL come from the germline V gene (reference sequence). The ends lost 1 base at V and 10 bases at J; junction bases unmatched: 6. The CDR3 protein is CASSQGVRDREQFF. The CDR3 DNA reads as TGTGCCAGCAGCCAAGGTGTCAGGGACAGGGAGCAGTTCTTC.

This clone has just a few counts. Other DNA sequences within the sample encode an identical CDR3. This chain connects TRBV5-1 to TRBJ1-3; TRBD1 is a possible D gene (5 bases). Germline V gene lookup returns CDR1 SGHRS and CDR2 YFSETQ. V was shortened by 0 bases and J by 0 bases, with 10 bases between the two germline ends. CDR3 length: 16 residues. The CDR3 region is CASSLGGLSSGNTIYF. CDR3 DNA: TGCGCCAGCAGCTTGGGGGGCCTGAGCTCTGGAAACACCATATATTTT.

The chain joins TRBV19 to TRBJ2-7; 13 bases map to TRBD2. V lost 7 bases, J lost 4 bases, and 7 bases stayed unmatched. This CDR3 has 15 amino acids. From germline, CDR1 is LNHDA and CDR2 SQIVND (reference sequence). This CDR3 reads CASTPGLAGTYEQYF. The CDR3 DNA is TGTGCCAGTACCCCGGGACTAGCGGGAACATACGAGCAGTACTTC.

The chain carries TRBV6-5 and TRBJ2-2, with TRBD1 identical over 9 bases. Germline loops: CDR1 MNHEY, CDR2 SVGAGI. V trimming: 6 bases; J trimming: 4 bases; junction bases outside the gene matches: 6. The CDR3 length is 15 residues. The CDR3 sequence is CASRPRDRVTGELFF. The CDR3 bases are TGTGCCAGCAGGCCCCGGGACAGGGTCACCGGGGAGCTGTTTTTT.

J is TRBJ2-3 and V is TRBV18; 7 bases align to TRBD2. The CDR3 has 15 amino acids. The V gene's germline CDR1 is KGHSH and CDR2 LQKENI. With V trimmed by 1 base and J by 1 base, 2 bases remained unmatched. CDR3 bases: TGTGCCAGCTCACCACGTGCGGGGGGCACAGATACGCAGTATTTT. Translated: CASSPRAGGTDTQYF.

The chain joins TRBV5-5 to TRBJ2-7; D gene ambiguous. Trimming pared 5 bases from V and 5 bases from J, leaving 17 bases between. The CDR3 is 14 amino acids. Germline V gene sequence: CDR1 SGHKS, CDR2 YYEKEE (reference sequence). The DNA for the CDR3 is TGTGCCAGCAGTTGGGTTAGCCGAGCAGACGAGCAGTACTTC. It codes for CASSWVSRADEQYF.

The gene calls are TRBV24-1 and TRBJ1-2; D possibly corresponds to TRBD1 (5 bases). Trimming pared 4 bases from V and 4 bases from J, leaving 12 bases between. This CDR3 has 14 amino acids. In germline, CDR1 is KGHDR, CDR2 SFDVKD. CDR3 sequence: CATSDADRSYGYTF. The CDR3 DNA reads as TGTGCCACCAGTGACGCTGACAGAAGCTATGGCTACACCTTC.